The next 3 T cell receptor beta chains were all read from a single sample in a study of T cells after yellow fever vaccination (dated by TCRdb to between 2018 and 2021). The treatment or condition label, read with the paper, signifies: live attenuated yellow fever vaccine strain. Libraries were built with 5' RACE. The listed sequencing device is Illumina HiSeq 2500. The public sequencing data were trimmed at Q25 with fastp and processed into clonotypes with MiXCR by TCRdb, which kept only in-frame beta chains. CDR3 protein duplicates are merged, each entry listing the most common genes and DNA. For this sample the table gives about 550,000 distinct CDR3 sequences, of which 15% to 20% were detected only once. The ten largest clonotypes hold roughly an eighth of the sample. The sample in question was PBMCs, obtained 15 days after the yellow fever booster vaccination. These receptors were collected from a man between 25 and 39 years old who received the YFV17D yellow fever vaccine.

The rearrangement links TRBV20-1 to TRBJ2-3; the match to TRBD2 covers 10 bases. The CDR3 is made up of 14 amino acids. Germline CDR1 is DFQATT and CDR2 is SNEGSKA (reference sequence). V lost 3 bases to trimming and J lost 5 bases; unmatched junction nucleotides: 5. CDR3 in DNA: TGCAGTGCTAGGGCTAGCGGGAGAGGAGATACGCAGTATTTT. As protein: CSARASGRGDTQYF.

The chain combines TRBV20-1 with TRBJ2-7; the D gene is possibly TRBD2 (6 bases). Trimming stripped 5 bases from V and 2 bases from J, with 19 bases between. The CDR3 sequence is 15 residues long. Germline values: CDR1 DFQATT, CDR2 SNEGSKA (reference sequence). CDR3 in amino acids: CSASRALAPTYEQYF. The CDR3, as DNA: TGCAGTGCTTCCAGAGCGCTAGCGCCTACCTACGAGCAGTACTTC.

J is TRBJ2-7 and V is TRBV20-1; D uncertain. The V and J ends lost 0 bases and 6 bases respectively, with 9 bases between them. Germline-derived CDR1 and CDR2 are DFQATT and SNEGSKA (reference sequence). This CDR3 has 12 amino acids. CDR3 sequence: CSARDVQGEQYF. The CDR3 DNA follows: TGCAGTGCTAGAGACGTACAAGGCGAGCAGTACTTC.